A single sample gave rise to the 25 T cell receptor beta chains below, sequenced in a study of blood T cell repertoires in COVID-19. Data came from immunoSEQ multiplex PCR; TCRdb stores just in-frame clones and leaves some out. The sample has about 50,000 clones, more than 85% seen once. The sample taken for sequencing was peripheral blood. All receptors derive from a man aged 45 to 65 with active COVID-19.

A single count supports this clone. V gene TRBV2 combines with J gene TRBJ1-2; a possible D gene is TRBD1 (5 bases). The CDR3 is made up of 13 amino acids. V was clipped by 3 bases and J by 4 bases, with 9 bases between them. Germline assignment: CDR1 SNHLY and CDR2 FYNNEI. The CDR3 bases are TGTGCCAGCAGTGAGGGGGGGTCCTATGGCTACACCTTC. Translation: CASSEGGSYGYTF. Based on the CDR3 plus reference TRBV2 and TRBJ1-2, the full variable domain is EPEVTQTPSHQVTQMGQEVILRCVPISNHLYFYWYRQILGQKVEFLVSFYNNEISEKSEIFDDQFSVERPDGSNFTLKIRSTKLEDSAMYFCASSEGGSYGYTFGSGTRLTVV.

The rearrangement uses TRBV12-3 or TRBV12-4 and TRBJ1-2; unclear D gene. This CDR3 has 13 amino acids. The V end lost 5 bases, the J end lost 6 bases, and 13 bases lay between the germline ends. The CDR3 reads CASSPWQEDGYTF. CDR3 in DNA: TGTGCCAGCAGTCCTTGGCAGGAGGATGGCTACACCTTC.

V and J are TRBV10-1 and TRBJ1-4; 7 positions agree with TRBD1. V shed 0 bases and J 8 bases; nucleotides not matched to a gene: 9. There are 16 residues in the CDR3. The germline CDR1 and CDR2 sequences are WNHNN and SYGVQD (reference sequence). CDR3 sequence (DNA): TGCGCCAGCAGTGAGTCGACAGGGAATCTGAGAGAAAAACTGTTTTTT. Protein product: CASSESTGNLREKLFF.

The CDR3 region has the DNA TGTGCCAGTAGTATGACAGTCGAAAATTCACCCCTCCACTTT. It translates to CASSMTVENSPLHF. The chain has TRBV19 and TRBJ1-6, with D perhaps matching TRBD1 (5 bases). The V gene's germline CDR1 is LNHDA and CDR2 SQIVND (reference sequence). The CDR3 contains 14 residues. V gave up 3 bases and J gave up 7 bases, with 10 bases separating them.

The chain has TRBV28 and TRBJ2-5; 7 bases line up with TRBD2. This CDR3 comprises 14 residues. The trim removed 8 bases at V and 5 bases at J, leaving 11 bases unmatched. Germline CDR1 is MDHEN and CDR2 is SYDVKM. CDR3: CASGGGWGLETQYF. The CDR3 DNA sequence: TGTGCCAGCGGGGGGGGATGGGGCCTGGAGACCCAGTACTTC.

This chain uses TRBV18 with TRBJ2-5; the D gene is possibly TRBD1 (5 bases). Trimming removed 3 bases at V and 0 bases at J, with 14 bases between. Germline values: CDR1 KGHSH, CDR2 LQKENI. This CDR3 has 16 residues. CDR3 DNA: TGTGCCAGCTCACCCCAGGGCGACTTCTACCAAGAGACCCAGTACTTC. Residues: CASSPQGDFYQETQYF.

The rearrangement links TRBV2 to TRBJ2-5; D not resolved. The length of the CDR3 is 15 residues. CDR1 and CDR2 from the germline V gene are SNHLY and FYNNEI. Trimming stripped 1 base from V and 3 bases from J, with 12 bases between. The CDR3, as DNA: TGTGCCAGCAGTGAAGTCCCAGCAGGCAAAGAGACCCAGTACTTC. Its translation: CASSEVPAGKETQYF.

The CDR3 protein is CASSPVYTGELFF. CDR3 nucleotide sequence: TGCGCCAGCAGCCCAGTTTACACCGGGGAGCTGTTTTTT. The chain has TRBV5-1 and TRBJ2-2, with unresolved D. The germline V and J ends were trimmed by 4 bases and 3 bases, with 7 bases remaining between them. Germline lookup yields CDR1 SGHRS and CDR2 YFSETQ. There are 13 residues in the CDR3.

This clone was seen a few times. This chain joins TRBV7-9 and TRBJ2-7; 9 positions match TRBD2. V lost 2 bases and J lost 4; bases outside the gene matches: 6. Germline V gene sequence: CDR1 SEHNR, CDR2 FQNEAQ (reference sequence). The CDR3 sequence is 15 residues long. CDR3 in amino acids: CASSLYRLAGYEQYF. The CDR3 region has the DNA TGTGCCAGCAGCTTATACAGGCTAGCGGGATACGAGCAGTACTTC. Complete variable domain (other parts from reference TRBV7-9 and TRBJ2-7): DTGVSQNPRHKITKRGQNVTFRCDPISEHNRLYWYRQTLGQGPEFLTYFQNEAQLEKSRLLSDRFSAERPKGSFSTLEIQRTEQGDSAMYLCASSLYRLAGYEQYFGPGTRLTVT.

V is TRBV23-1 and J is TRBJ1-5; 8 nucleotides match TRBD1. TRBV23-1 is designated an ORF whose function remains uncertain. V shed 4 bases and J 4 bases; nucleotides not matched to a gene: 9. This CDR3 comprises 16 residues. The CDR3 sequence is CASSRTGWGINQPQHF. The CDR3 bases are TGCGCCAGCAGTCGGACAGGGTGGGGGATAAATCAGCCCCAGCATTTT.

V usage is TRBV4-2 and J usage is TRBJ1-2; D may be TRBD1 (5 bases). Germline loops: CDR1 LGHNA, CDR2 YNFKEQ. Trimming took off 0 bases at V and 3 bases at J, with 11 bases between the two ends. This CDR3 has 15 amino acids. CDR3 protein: CASSQDPGNDYGYTF. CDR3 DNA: TGTGCCAGCAGCCAAGATCCAGGGAACGACTATGGCTACACCTTC.

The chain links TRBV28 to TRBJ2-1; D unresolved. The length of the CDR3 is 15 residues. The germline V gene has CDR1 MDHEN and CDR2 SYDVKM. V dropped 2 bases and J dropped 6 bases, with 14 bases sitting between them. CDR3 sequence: CASSLEHTRVNEQFF. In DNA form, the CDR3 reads TGTGCCAGCAGTTTAGAACACACACGTGTCAATGAGCAGTTCTTC.

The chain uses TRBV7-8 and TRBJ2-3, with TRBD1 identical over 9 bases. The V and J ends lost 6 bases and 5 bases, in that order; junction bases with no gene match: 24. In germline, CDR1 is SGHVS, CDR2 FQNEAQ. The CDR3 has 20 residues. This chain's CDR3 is CASRPNTIGTGRLVGDTQYF. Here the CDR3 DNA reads TGTGCCAGCAGGCCTAACACCATCGGGACAGGGAGGTTGGTGGGAGATACGCAGTATTTT. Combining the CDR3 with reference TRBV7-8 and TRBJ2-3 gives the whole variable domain GAGVSQSPRYKVAKRGQDVALRCDPISGHVSLFWYQQALGQGPEFLTYFQNEAQLDKSGLPSDRFFAERPEGSVSTLKIQRTQQEDSAVYLCASRPNTIGTGRLVGDTQYFGPGTRLTVL.

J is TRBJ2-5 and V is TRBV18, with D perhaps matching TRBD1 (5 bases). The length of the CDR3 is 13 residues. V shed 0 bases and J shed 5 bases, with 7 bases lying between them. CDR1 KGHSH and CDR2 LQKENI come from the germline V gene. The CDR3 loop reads CASSPPKGETQYF. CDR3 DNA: TGTGCCAGCTCACCACCCAAGGGGGAGACCCAGTACTTC.

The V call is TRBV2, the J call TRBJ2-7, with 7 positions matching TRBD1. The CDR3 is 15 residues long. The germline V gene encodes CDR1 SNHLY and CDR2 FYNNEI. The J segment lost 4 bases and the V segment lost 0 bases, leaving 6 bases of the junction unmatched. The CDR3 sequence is CASSEASYRGYEQYF. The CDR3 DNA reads TGTGCCAGCAGTGAAGCAAGCTACAGGGGTTACGAGCAGTACTTC.

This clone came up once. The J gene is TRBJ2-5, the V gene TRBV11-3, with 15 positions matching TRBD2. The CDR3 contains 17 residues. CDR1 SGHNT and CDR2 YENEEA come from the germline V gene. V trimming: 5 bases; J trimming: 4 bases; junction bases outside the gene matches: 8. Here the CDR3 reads CASSRTSGGAGGETQYF. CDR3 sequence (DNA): TGTGCCAGCAGCCGGACTAGCGGGGGGGCGGGCGGAGAGACCCAGTACTTC.

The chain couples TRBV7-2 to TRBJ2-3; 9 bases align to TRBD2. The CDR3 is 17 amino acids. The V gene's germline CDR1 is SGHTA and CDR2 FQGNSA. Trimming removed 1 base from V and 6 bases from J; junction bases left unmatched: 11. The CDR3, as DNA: TGTGCCAGCAGCTTAGGGCAGACTAGCGGCCCCCTGGATACGCAGTATTTT. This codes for CASSLGQTSGPLDTQYF.

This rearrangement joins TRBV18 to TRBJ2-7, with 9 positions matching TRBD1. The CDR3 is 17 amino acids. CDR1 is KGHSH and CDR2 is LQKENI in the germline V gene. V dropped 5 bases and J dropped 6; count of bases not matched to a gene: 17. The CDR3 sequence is CASSTQRAGTGPGEQYF. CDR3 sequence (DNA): TGTGCCAGCTCAACACAACGAGCCGGGACAGGGCCAGGCGAGCAGTACTTC.

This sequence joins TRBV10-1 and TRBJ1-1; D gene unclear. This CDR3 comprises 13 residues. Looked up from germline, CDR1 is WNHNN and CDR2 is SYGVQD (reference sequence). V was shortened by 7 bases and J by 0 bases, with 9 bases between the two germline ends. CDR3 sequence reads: CASMATLNTEAFF. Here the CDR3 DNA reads TGCGCCAGCATGGCCACGCTGAACACTGAAGCTTTCTTT.

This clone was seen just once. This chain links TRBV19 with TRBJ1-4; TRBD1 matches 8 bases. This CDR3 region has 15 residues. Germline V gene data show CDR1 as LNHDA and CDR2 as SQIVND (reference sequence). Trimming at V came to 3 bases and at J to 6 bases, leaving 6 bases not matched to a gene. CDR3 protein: CASSIQGTGDEKLFF. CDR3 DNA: TGTGCCAGTAGTATCCAGGGGACAGGAGATGAAAAACTGTTTTTT.

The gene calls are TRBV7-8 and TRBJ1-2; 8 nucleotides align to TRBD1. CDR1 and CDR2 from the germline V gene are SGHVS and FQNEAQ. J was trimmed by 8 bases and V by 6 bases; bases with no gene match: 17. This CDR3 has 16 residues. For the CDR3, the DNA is TGTGCCAGCAGGGTCCGCTCGGGACAGGAAGCGGGAGGCTACACCTTC. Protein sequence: CASRVRSGQEAGGYTF.

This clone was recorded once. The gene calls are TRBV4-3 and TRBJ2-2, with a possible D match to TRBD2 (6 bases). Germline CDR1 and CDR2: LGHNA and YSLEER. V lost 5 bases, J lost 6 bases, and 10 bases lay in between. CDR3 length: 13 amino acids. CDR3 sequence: CASSGWGAGELFF. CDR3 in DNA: TGCGCCAGCAGCGGCTGGGGGGCCGGGGAGCTGTTTTTT.

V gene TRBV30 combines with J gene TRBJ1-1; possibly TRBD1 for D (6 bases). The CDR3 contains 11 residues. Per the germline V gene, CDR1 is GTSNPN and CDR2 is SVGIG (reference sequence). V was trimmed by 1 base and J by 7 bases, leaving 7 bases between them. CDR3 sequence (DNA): TGTGCCTGGAGTGCCAGGGGTGAAGCTTTCTTT. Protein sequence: CAWSARGEAFF.

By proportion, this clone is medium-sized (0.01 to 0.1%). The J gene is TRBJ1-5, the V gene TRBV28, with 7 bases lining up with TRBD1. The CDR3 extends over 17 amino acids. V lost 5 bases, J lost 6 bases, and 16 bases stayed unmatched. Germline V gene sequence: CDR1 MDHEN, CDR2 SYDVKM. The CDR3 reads CASSLFKLTGLGQPQHF. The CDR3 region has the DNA TGTGCCAGCAGTCTATTTAAATTGACAGGGCTTGGTCAGCCCCAGCATTTT. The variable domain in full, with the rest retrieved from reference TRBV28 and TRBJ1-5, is DVKVTQSSRYLVKRTGEKVFLECVQDMDHENMFWYRQDPGLGLRLIYFSYDVKMKEKGDIPEGYSVSREKKERFSLILESASTNQTSMYLCASSLFKLTGLGQPQHFGDGTRLSIL.

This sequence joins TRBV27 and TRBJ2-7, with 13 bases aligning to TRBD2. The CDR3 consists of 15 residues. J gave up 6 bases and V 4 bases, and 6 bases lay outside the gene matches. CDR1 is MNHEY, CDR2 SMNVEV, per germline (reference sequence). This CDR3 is CASSSWTSGSTEQYF. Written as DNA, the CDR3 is TGTGCCAGCAGTTCATGGACTAGCGGGAGTACCGAGCAGTACTTC.